This T cell receptor beta chain is from a study of cytomegalovirus exposure and HLA in healthy donors. About this clone itself: Its specificity is unknown.

Study-level points and caveats: There were some V segments, including TRBV6-2 and TRBV6-3, excluded as indistinguishable. Later analysis reportedly placed an Asian-associated ancestry cluster below the roughly 700-donor mean in N-insertions.

Germline V lookup: CDR1 SNHLY, CDR2 FYNNEI. The CDR3 totals 12 residues. V was pared by 4 bases and J by 7 bases, with 8 bases between. The PCR ran on 60 Vbeta and 13 Jbeta primers. The protocol was immunoSEQ multiplex PCR, while the TCRdb copy is restricted to in-frame clones and leaves out a portion. Of tens of thousands of clones listed, more than 75% are singletons. This TCR came from a middle-aged woman in good health and CMV-seropositive. The sample taken for sequencing was PBMCs. This chain links TRBV2 with TRBJ2-1; no clear D. The CDR3 nucleotides are TGTGCCAGCAGTGGGGTGAGGAATGAGCAGTTCTTC. Its protein product is CASSGVRNEQFF. Full variable domain (outside the CDR3, taken from reference TRBV2 and TRBJ2-1): EPEVTQTPSHQVTQMGQEVILRCVPISNHLYFYWYRQILGQKVEFLVSFYNNEISEKSEIFDDQFSVERPDGSNFTLKIRSTKLEDSAMYFCASSGVRNEQFFGPGTRLTVL.